The clone carrying this T cell receptor (beta chain) came up a few times. Its antigen is unknown. The CDR3 is made up of 16 amino acids. Trimming at V came to 7 bases and at J to 5 bases, leaving 13 bases not matched to a gene. The sample is drawn from a study of blood T cells in healthy people across ages. Whole-study findings and limits: A roughly linear age-dependent decrease characterized TCR beta diversity per million T cells.

Sample-barcoded 5' priming and a J-beta primer mix drove a second PCR of roughly 6 to 12 cycles. Using its own MiXCR run on the 5' RACE reads, TCRdb lists one record per CDR3 protein. In the table there are 850,000 to 1,000,000 distinct CDR3 sequences, roughly 52% of which are singletons. The chain recombines TRBV12-3 or TRBV12-4 with TRBJ1-2; the match to TRBD1 covers 10 bases. This TCR was recovered from a man younger than 45 in good health. Sequencing was carried out using blood. The CDR3 DNA follows: TGTGCCAGCAATTTCGGCAGGGACAGGGGAGGGTATGGCTACACCTTC. Residues: CASNFGRDRGGYGYTF.